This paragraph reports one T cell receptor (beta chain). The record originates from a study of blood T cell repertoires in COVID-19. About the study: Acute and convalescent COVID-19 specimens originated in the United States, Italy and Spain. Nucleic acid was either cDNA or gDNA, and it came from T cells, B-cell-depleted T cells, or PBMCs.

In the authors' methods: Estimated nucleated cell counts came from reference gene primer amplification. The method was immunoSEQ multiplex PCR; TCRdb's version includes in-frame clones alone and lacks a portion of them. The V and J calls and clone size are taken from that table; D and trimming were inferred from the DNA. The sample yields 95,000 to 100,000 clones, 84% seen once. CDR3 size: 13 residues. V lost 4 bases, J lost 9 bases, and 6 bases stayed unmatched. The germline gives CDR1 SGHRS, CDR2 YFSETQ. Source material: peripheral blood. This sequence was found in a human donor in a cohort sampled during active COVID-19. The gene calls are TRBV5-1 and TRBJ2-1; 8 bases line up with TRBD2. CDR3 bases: TGCGCCAGCAGCCAGCGGGAGATTGGTGAGCAGTTCTTC. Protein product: CASSQREIGEQFF.